This T cell receptor (beta chain) was recorded in a study of identical twins. The CDR3 extends over 15 amino acids. Germline CDR1 is DFQATT and CDR2 is SNEGSKA (reference sequence). V was shortened by 0 bases and J by 4 bases, with 13 bases between the two germline ends. This clonotype has only a few counts. TCRdb processed the 5' RACE reads anew with MiXCR; each CDR3 protein has one entry. There are 450,000 to 500,000 distinct CDR3 sequences in the sample; around 15% occur only once, and 0.95% to 1% lies in the top ten. These records were also assigned to another study, of yellow fever vaccine responses in identical twins.

The clonotype comes from a woman younger than 35 in good health. This chain links TRBV20-1 with TRBJ2-1, with TRBD2 as a possible D gene (6 bases). The sample taken for sequencing was CD4+ T cells sorted from blood. In DNA, the CDR3 is TGCAGTGCTAGAGATTGGGCGGGAACGTACAATGAGCAGTTCTTC. This translates into CSARDWAGTYNEQFF.